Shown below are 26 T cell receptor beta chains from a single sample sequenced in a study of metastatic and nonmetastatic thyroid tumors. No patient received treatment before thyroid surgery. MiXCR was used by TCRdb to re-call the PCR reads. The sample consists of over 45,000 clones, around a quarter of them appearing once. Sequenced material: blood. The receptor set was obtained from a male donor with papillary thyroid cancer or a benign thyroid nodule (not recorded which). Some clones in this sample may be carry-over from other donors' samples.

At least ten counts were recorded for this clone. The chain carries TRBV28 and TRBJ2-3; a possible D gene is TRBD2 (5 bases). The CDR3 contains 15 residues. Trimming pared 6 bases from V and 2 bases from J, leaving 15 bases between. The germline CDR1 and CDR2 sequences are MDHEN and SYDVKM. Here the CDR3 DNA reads TGTGCCAGCAGCCCCCGGGGAGCCGCCACAGATACGCAGTATTTT. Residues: CASSPRGAATDTQYF.

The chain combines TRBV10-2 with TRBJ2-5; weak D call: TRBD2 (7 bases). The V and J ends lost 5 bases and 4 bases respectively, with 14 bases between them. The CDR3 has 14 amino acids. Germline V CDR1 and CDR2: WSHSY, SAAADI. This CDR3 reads CASSSGEGRETQYF. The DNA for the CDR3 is TGCGCCAGCAGTTCAGGGGAGGGTCGAGAGACCCAGTACTTC.

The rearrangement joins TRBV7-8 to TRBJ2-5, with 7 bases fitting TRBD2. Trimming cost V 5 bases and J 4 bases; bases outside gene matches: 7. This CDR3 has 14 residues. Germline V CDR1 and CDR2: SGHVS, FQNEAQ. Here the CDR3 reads CASSRRGGGETQYF. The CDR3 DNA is TGTGCCAGCAGCCGCCGCGGGGGTGGAGAGACCCAGTACTTC. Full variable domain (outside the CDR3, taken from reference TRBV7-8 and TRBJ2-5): GAGVSQSPRYKVAKRGQDVALRCDPISGHVSLFWYQQALGQGPEFLTYFQNEAQLDKSGLPSDRFFAERPEGSVSTLKIQRTQQEDSAVYLCASSRRGGGETQYFGPGTRLLVL.

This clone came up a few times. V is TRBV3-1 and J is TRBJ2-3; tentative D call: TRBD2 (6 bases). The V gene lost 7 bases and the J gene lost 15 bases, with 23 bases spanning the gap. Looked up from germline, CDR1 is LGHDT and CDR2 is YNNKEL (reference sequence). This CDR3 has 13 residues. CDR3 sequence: CASTPLAPGLGYF. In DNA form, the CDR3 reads TGTGCCAGCACCCCACTCGCCCCGGGACTCGGATATTTT.

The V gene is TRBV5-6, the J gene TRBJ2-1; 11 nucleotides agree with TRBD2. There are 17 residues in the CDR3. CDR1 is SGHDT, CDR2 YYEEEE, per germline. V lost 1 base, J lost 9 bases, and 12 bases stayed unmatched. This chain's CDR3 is CASSLRLLAGGGGEQFF. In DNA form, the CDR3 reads TGTGCCAGCAGCTTGAGACTCCTAGCGGGAGGAGGCGGTGAGCAGTTCTTC.

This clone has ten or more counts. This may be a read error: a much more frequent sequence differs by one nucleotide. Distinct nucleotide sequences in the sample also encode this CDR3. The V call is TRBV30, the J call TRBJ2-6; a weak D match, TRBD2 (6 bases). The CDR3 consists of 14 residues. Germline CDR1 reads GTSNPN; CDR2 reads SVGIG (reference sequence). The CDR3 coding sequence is TGTGCTGGGGGGAAAAGCTCGGGGGCCAACGTCCTGACTTTC. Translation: CAGGKSSGANVLTF.

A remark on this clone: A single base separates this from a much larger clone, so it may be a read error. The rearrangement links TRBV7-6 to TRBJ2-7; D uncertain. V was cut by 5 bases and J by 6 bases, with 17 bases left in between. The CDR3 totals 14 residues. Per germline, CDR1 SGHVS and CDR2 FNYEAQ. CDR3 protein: CASSPGRVVSEQYF. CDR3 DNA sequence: TGTGCCAGCAGCCCAGGACGGGTGGTATCCGAGCAGTACTTC.

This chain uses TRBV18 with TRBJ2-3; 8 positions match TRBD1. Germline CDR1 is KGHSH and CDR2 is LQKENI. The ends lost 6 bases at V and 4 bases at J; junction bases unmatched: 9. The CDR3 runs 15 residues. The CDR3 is CASSQSQGAADTQYF. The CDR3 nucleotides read TGTGCCAGCTCTCAGTCCCAGGGGGCTGCAGATACGCAGTATTTT. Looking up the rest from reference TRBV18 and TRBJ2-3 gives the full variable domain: NAGVMQNPRHLVRRRGQEARLRCSPMKGHSHVYWYRQLPEEGLKFMVYLQKENIIDESGMPKERFSAEFPKEGPSILRIQQVVRGDSAAYFCASSQSQGAADTQYFGPGTRLTVL.

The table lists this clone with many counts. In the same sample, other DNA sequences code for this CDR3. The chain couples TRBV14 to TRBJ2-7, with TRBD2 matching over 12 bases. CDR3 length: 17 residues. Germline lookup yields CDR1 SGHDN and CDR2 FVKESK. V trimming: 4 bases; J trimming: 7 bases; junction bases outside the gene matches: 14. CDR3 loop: CASSLEYRTSGKLEQYF. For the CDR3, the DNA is TGTGCCAGCAGCCTAGAGTACAGGACTAGCGGGAAATTGGAGCAGTACTTC.

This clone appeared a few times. In nucleotides, the CDR3 is TGTGCCTGGAGTAGGTCCTACAATGAGCAGTTCTTC. It encodes CAWSRSYNEQFF. This chain joins TRBV30 and TRBJ2-1, with D unclear. CDR1 and CDR2 (germline): GTSNPN, SVGIG (reference sequence). The CDR3 extends over 12 amino acids. Trimming removed 2 bases at V and 1 base at J, with 3 bases between.

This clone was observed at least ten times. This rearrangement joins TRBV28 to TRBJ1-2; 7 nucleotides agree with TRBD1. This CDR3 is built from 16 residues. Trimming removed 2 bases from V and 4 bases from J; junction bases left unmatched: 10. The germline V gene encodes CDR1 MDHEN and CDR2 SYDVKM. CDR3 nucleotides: TGTGCCAGCAGTTTACGGGGACAGCCTCAGACCTATGGCTACACCTTC. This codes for CASSLRGQPQTYGYTF.

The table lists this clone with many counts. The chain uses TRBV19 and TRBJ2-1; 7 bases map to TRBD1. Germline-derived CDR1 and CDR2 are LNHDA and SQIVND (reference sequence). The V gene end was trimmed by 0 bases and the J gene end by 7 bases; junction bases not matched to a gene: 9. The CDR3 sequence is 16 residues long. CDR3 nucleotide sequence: TGTGCCAGTAGTATAGAGCAGGGGGTGGGGGCGAATGAGCAGTTCTTC. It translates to CASSIEQGVGANEQFF.

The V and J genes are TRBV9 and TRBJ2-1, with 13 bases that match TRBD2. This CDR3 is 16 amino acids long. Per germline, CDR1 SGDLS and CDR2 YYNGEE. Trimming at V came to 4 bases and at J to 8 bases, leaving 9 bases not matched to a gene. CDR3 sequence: CASSHTLAGGPDEQFF. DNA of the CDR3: TGTGCCAGCAGCCATACACTAGCGGGAGGGCCCGATGAGCAGTTCTTC.

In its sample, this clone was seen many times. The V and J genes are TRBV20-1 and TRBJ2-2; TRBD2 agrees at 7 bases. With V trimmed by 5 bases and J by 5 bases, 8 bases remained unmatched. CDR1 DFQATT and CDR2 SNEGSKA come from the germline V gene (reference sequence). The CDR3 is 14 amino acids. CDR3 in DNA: TGCAGTGCTCCTGAGGGAGGGGCGACCGGGGAGCTGTTTTTT. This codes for CSAPEGGATGELFF.

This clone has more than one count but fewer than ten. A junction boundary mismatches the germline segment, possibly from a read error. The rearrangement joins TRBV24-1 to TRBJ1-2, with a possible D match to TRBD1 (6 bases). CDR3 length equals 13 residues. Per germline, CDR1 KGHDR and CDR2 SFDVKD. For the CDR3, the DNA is TGTGCCACCAGTGATTACGACAGGTATGGCTACACATTC. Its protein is CATSDYDRYGYTF.

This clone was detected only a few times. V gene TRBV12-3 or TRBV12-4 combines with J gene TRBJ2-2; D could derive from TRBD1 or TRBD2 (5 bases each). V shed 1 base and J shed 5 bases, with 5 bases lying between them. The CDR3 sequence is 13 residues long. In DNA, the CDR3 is TGTGCCAGCAGTTTAGGGGGGACCGGGGAGCTGTTTTTT. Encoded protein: CASSLGGTGELFF.

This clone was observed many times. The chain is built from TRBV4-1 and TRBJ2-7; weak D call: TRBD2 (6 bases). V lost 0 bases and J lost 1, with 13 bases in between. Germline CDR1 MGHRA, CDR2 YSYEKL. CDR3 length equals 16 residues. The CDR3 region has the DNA TGCGCCAGCAGCCAAGAGCACAGCGGGTTTTCCTACGAGCAGTACTTC. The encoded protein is CASSQEHSGFSYEQYF.

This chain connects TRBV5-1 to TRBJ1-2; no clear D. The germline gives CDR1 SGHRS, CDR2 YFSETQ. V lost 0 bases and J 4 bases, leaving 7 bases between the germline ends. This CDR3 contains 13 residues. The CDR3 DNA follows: TGCGCCAGCAGCTTGGCCCAGAGCTATGGCTACACCTTC. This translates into CASSLAQSYGYTF. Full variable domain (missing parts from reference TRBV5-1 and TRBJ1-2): KAGVTQTPRYLIKTRGQQVTLSCSPISGHRSVSWYQQTPGQGLQFLFEYFSETQRNKGNFPGRFSGRQFSNSRSEMNVSTLELGDSALYLCASSLAQSYGYTFGSGTRLTVV.

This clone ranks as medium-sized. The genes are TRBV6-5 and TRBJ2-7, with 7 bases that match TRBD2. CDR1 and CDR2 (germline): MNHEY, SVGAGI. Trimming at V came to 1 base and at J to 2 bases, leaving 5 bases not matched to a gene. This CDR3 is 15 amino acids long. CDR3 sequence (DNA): TGTGCCAGCAGTTACTGGGGAGGGGAGGCCTACGAGCAGTACTTC. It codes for CASSYWGGEAYEQYF.

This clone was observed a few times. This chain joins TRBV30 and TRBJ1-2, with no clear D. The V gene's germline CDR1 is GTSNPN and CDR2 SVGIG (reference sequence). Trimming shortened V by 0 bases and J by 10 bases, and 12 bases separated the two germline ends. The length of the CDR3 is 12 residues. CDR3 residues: CAWSVGPSVYTF. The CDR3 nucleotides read TGTGCCTGGAGTGTAGGGCCTAGTGTCTACACCTTC. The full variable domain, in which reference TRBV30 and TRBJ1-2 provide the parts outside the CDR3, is SQTIHQWPATLVQPVGSPLSLECTVEGTSNPNLYWYRQAAGRGLQLLFYSVGIGQISSEVPQNLSASRPQDRQFILSSKKLLLSDSGFYLCAWSVGPSVYTFGSGTRLTVV.

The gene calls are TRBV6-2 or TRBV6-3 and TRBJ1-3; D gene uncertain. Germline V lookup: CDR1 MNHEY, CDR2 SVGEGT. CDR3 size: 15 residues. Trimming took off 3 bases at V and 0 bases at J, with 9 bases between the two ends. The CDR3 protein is CASSYHESSGNTIYF. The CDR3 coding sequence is TGTGCCAGCAGTTATCACGAGAGCTCTGGAAACACCATATATTTT.

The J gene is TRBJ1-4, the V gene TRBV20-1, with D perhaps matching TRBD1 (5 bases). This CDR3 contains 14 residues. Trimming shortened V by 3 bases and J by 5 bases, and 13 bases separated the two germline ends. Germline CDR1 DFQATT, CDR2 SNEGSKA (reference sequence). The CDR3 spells CSASGHPENEKLFF. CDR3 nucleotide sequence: TGCAGTGCTAGCGGACACCCCGAGAATGAAAAACTGTTTTTT.

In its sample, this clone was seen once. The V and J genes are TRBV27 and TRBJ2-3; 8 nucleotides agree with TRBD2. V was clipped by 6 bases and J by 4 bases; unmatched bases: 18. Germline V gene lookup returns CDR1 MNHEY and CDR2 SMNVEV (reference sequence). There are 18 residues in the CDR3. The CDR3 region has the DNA TGTGCCAGCAGAGATCGGGTGGGTCGGGGGGGCCGGGCAGATACGCAGTATTTT. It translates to CASRDRVGRGGRADTQYF.

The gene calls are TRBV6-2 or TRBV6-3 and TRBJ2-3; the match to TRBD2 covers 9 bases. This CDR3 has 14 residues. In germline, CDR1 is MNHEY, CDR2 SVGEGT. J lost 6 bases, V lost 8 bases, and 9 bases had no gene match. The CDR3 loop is CASRLAGVVDTQYF. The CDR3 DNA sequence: TGTGCCAGCCGTTTAGCGGGAGTTGTGGATACGCAGTATTTT.

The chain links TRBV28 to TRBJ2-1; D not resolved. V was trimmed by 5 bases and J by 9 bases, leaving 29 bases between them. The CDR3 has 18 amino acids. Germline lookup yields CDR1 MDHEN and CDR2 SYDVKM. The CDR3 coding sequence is TGTGCCAGCAGTCCCCAATGGAGCCCGGGTACGGGTGGTATTGAGCAGTTCTTC. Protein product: CASSPQWSPGTGGIEQFF.

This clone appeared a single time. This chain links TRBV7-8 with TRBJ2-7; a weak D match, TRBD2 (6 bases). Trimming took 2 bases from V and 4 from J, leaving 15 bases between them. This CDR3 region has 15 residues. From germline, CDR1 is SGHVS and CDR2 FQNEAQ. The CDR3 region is CASSLSRGTLYEQYF. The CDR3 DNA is TGTGCCAGCAGCTTAAGCCGCGGGACCCTTTACGAGCAGTACTTC.